These T cell receptor beta chains were read from a single sample in a study of blood T cell repertoires in COVID-19. Assay: immunoSEQ multiplex PCR; the TCRdb copy retains only in-frame clones and omits some. The repertoire holds approximately 200,000 clones, 85% to 90% seen once, with 2.5% to 3.5% in the top ten. Sequenced input: peripheral blood. These receptors were obtained from a woman aged 25 to 45 with active or convalescent COVID-19. Both conserved end residues are part of each CDR3. D genes are given only for firm matches. Not every row has a clone size; where given, it reads once, few, many or a size class.

CDR3aa	CDR3nt	j_gene	d_gene	abundance	len	v_gene
CASSPNPQGGQREQYF	TGCGCCAGCAGCCCGAACCCACAGGGGGGGCAGCGCGAGCAGTACTTC	TRBJ2-7	NA	NA	16	TRBV5-1
CASSLLSVYRGGNEQYF	TGTGCCAGCAGCTTATTGTCGGTTTATCGGGGGGGCAACGAGCAGTACTTC	TRBJ2-7	TRBD2	NA	17	TRBV7-2
CATSRDPGQGPDTQYF	TGTGCCACCAGCAGAGATCCGGGACAGGGTCCAGATACGCAGTATTTT	TRBJ2-3	TRBD1	NA	16	TRBV15
CATSDRQSSYNEQFF	TGTGCCACCAGTGACAGACAGAGCTCCTACAATGAGCAGTTCTTC	TRBJ2-1	NA	NA	15	TRBV24-1
CASSVVGGPTDTQYF	TGTGCCAGCAGCGTAGTGGGGGGGCCCACAGATACGCAGTATTTT	TRBJ2-3	NA	NA	15	TRBV9
CAIRLKGLKAPDTQYF	TGTGCCATCAGGCTGAAGGGACTAAAGGCTCCAGATACGCAGTATTTT	TRBJ2-3	TRBD2	NA	16	TRBV10-3
CATSTQGQSYEQYF	TGTGCCACTTCAACCCAGGGACAGTCCTACGAGCAGTACTTC	TRBJ2-7	TRBD1	few	14	TRBV19
CASSLDRATGELFF	TGTGCCAGCAGCTTAGACAGGGCAACCGGGGAGCTGTTTTTT	TRBJ2-2	NA	NA	14	TRBV7-2
CASSVSGGALETQYF	TGTGCTAGCAGCGTTAGCGGGGGGGCCTTAGAGACCCAGTACTTC	TRBJ2-5	TRBD2	NA	15	TRBV7-7
CASSSQTQGSYNEQFF	TGTGCCAGCAGTTCACAGACGCAGGGTTCCTACAATGAGCAGTTCTTC	TRBJ2-1	NA	NA	16	TRBV5-4
CASSPGQGQSTEAFF	TGTGCCAGCAGCCCGGGACAGGGACAGAGCACTGAAGCTTTCTTT	TRBJ1-1	TRBD1	NA	15	TRBV11-3
CASSPTSGNYEQYF	TGTGCCAGCAGCCCGACTAGCGGAAACTACGAGCAGTACTTC	TRBJ2-7	TRBD2	NA	14	TRBV7-2
CASSSSLGTANTGELFF	TGCGCCAGCAGCTCGTCCTTAGGGACAGCGAACACCGGGGAGCTGTTTTTT	TRBJ2-2	TRBD1	NA	17	TRBV5-1
CSAQTSGGASFRYNEQFF	TGCAGCGCTCAGACTAGCGGGGGGGCCAGTTTCAGATACAATGAGCAGTTCTTC	TRBJ2-1	TRBD2	NA	18	TRBV29-1
CASSLELAGGPGTGELFF	TGTGCCAGCAGCTTAGAACTAGCGGGAGGGCCGGGCACCGGGGAGCTGTTTTTT	TRBJ2-2	TRBD2	NA	18	TRBV7-9
CASSPETGFEQYF	TGTGCCAGCTCACCGGAGACAGGATTCGAGCAGTACTTC	TRBJ2-7	NA	NA	13	TRBV18
CASSPSGAGVYEQYF	TGTGCCAGCAGCCCCTCAGGGGCGGGAGTCTACGAGCAGTACTTC	TRBJ2-7	NA	NA	15	TRBV3-1/TRBV3-2
CASAPELAGGNIQYF	TGTGCCAGCGCCCCCGAGCTAGCGGGGGGGAACATTCAGTACTTC	TRBJ2-4	TRBD2	NA	15	TRBV6-5
CASSKTGVNEKLFF	TGTGCCAGCAGTAAGACAGGGGTTAATGAAAAACTGTTTTTT	TRBJ1-4	TRBD1	NA	14	TRBV2
CAIEGAGAGNEQFF	TGTGCCATAGAGGGGGCGGGTGCGGGCAATGAGCAGTTCTTC	TRBJ2-1	TRBD1	NA	14	TRBV30
CASSYRDREEAFF	TGTGCCAGCAGTTACCGGGACAGGGAGGAAGCTTTCTTT	TRBJ1-1	TRBD1	NA	13	TRBV6-6
CASSRTSGRASEQFF	TGTGCCAGCAGTCGGACTAGCGGGAGGGCCAGTGAGCAGTTCTTC	TRBJ2-1	TRBD2	NA	15	TRBV16
CASSFGTGNNEKLFF	TGTGCCAGCAGTTTCGGGACAGGGAATAATGAAAAACTGTTTTTT	TRBJ1-4	TRBD1	NA	15	TRBV28
CASSLGTGETQYF	TGTGCCAGCTCACTAGGGACAGGGGAGACCCAGTACTTC	TRBJ2-5	TRBD1	once	13	TRBV18
CASSLVGGNSPLHF	TGTGCCAGCAGCTTAGTCGGGGGAAATTCACCCCTCCACTTT	TRBJ1-6	NA	once	14	TRBV7-9
CASIGQGASGYTF	TGTGCCAGCATCGGACAGGGGGCGAGCGGCTACACCTTC	TRBJ1-2	TRBD1	NA	13	TRBV6-5
CASSFSLTGNTEAFF	TGTGCCAGCAGCTTTAGTCTAACAGGGAATACTGAAGCTTTCTTT	TRBJ1-1	NA	few	15	TRBV7-9
CASSRGRGDSYNEQFF	TGTGCCAGCAGCCGTGGCCGGGGAGACTCCTACAATGAGCAGTTCTTC	TRBJ2-1	NA	once	16	TRBV7-9
CASSNTQGSYEQYF	TGTGCCAGCAGCAACACACAGGGTTCCTACGAGCAGTACTTC	TRBJ2-7	NA	NA	14	TRBV28
CATSVGGIPETQYF	TGTGCCACCAGTGTAGGGGGCATCCCCGAGACCCAGTACTTC	TRBJ2-5	TRBD1	NA	14	TRBV24-1
CASSLVLATGELFF	TGTGCCAGCAGCTTGGTACTAGCGACCGGGGAGCTGTTTTTT	TRBJ2-2	TRBD2	NA	14	TRBV5-5
CAWGPWDRRDTGELFF	TGTGCCTGGGGCCCCTGGGACAGGAGGGACACCGGGGAGCTGTTTTTT	TRBJ2-2	TRBD1	NA	16	TRBV30
CASSRTGGEGYTF	TGTGCCAGCAGCAGGACAGGGGGCGAGGGCTACACCTTC	TRBJ1-2	TRBD1	NA	13	TRBV5-6
CASSPGQTNNEKLFF	TGTGCCAGCAGTCCCGGGCAGACTAATAATGAAAAACTGTTTTTT	TRBJ1-4	NA	NA	15	TRBV6-5